The clone carrying this T cell receptor (beta chain) was observed a handful of times. Its antigen is unknown. This record belongs to a study of blood T cells in healthy people across ages. It was with a sample-barcoded 5' primer and a J-beta primer mix that a second PCR of roughly 7 to 12 cycles was run. A single record per CDR3 protein comes from TCRdb applying MiXCR to the 5' RACE reads. This sample has around 1,700,000 distinct CDR3 sequences, with approximately 30% found just once. The V gene lost 0 bases and the J gene lost 13 bases, with 20 bases spanning the gap. The CDR3 spans 15 residues. CDR1 and CDR2 from the germline V gene are SGHRS and YFSETQ. Broader study findings: In these data, TCR beta diversity tracked strongly with naive T cell percentage. Bulk PBMC profiling left naive and antigen-experienced comparisons inconclusive.

Every donor contributed roughly 10 milliliters of peripheral blood by blood draw. A minimum of 7 million PBMCs was isolated per sample. What was sequenced was blood. This chain uses TRBV5-1 with TRBJ2-4; TRBD1 or TRBD2 may be the D gene (5 bases each). The TCR originated in a woman younger than 45 in good health. CDR3 nucleotides: TGCGCCAGCAGCTTGGGAGGGGTCTCCTACAATGAGCAGTACTTC. Its protein is CASSLGGVSYNEQYF.